The 29 T cell receptor beta chains presented below share a single source sample, sequenced in a study of cytomegalovirus exposure and HLA in healthy donors. 13 Jbeta primers and 60 Vbeta primers were used for the PCR. Data came from immunoSEQ multiplex PCR; TCRdb stores just in-frame clones and leaves some out. This repertoire shows fewer than 200,000 clones, about three quarters found once; its top ten account for 2% to 2.5%. Sequencing input: PBMCs. All receptors come from a female donor in good health and CMV-seronegative.

The chain recombines TRBV10-3 with TRBJ2-3; TRBD2 matches 9 bases. V shed 4 bases, J shed 0 bases, and the junction held 2 bases outside the gene matches. The CDR3 extends over 15 amino acids. Germline V gives CDR1 ENHRY, CDR2 SYGVKD. The CDR3 DNA sequence: TGTGCCATCAGTGTAACTAGCGGGAGCACAGATACGCAGTATTTT. It encodes CAISVTSGSTDTQYF.

This chain joins TRBV12-5 and TRBJ2-1, with D unclear. The CDR3 loop spans 12 amino acids. Trimming pared 3 bases from V and 12 bases from J, leaving 12 bases between. The germline V gene has CDR1 LGHNT and CDR2 FRNRAP. CDR3 nucleotides: TGTGCTAGTGGTTTTAGTGGATCGGGGCAGTTCTTC. It translates to CASGFSGSGQFF. Supplemented by reference TRBV12-5 and TRBJ2-1, the full variable domain reads DARVTQTPRHKVTEMGQEVTMRCQPILGHNTVFWYRQTMMQGLELLAYFRNRAPLDDSGMPKDRFSAEMPDATLATLKIQPSEPRDSAVYFCASGFSGSGQFFGPGTRLTVL.

V usage is TRBV12-5 and J usage is TRBJ2-3; D remains ambiguous. V shed 4 bases and J shed 2 bases, with 7 bases lying between them. The CDR3 extends over 13 amino acids. Germline values: CDR1 LGHNT, CDR2 FRNRAP. CDR3 residues: CASGWSHTDTQYF. CDR3 DNA sequence: TGTGCTAGTGGTTGGAGCCACACAGATACGCAGTATTTT.

J is TRBJ1-1 and V is TRBV18; unclear D gene. The CDR3 length is 15 residues. V was shortened by 1 base and J by 1 base, with 10 bases between the two germline ends. Germline CDR1 is KGHSH and CDR2 is LQKENI. CDR3 loop: CASSPQRTGNTEAFF. The DNA of the CDR3 is TGTGCCAGCTCACCACAGCGGACGGGGAACACTGAAGCTTTCTTT.

This chain joins TRBV6-5 and TRBJ1-2; D is uncertain. The CDR3 extends over 13 amino acids. The V and J ends lost 2 bases and 4 bases respectively, with 8 bases between them. Germline CDR1 is MNHEY and CDR2 is SVGAGI. CDR3 DNA sequence: TGTGCCAGCAGTTACGAGGCCGGCTATGGCTACACCTTC. It yields the protein CASSYEAGYGYTF.

Many counts were recorded for this clone. In DNA form, the CDR3 reads TGTGCCACCTCATTAACAGGGGTGGCGGCCGCGTATGAAGCTTTCTTT. This encodes CATSLTGVAAAYEAFF. V is TRBV15 and J is TRBJ1-1; 7 bases map to TRBD1. V shed 8 bases and J 7 bases; nucleotides not matched to a gene: 19. Germline CDR1 and CDR2: LNHNV and YYDKDF (reference sequence). CDR3 size: 16 residues.

This clone was seen once. V is TRBV5-4 and J is TRBJ1-2; TRBD1 might be the D (6 bases). The CDR3 has 16 residues. Germline CDR1 SGHNT, CDR2 YYREEE (reference sequence). V gave up 3 bases and J gave up 8 bases, with 23 bases separating them. CDR3 sequence (DNA): TGTGCCAGCAGCTCCGGATCGTCAGGGGTTCTCCGGGGCTACACCTTC. As protein: CASSSGSSGVLRGYTF.

This clone was picked up a small number of times. The chain recombines TRBV5-5 with TRBJ1-4; 11 bases fit TRBD1. The CDR3 length is 18 residues. V lost 4 bases and J lost 0; bases outside the gene matches: 8. Germline values: CDR1 SGHKS, CDR2 YYEKEE (reference sequence). The CDR3 nucleotides are TGTGCCAGCAGCCCCTCTCCGGGACAGGGGGCAACTAATGAAAAACTGTTTTTT. It codes for CASSPSPGQGATNEKLFF.

V is TRBV7-8 and J is TRBJ1-5, with D unclear. Deletions cut 0 bases from V and 5 bases from J, with 8 bases between. The length of the CDR3 is 14 residues. CDR1 is SGHVS, CDR2 FQNEAQ, per germline. CDR3: CASSLAGLYQPQHF. The CDR3 DNA reads TGTGCCAGCAGCTTAGCAGGACTCTATCAGCCCCAGCATTTT.

The chain carries TRBV6-1 and TRBJ1-1; a possible D gene is TRBD1 (5 bases). The CDR3 loop spans 15 amino acids. Between the trimmed V and J ends, which lost 3 bases and 3 bases, there was a span of 14 bases. Looked up from germline, CDR1 is MNHNS and CDR2 is SASEGT. The CDR3 sequence is CASSDWRGGDTEAFF. In DNA form, the CDR3 reads TGTGCCAGCAGTGATTGGAGGGGCGGAGACACTGAAGCTTTCTTT.

The J gene is TRBJ2-2, the V gene TRBV5-1; TRBD1 aligns across 7 bases. Germline trimming cut 0 bases from V and 5 bases from J; bases unmatched to any gene: 4. CDR1 is SGHRS, CDR2 YFSETQ, per germline. The CDR3 has 15 residues. Written as DNA, the CDR3 is TGCGCCAGCAGCTTGGTGTCCAGGGGGACCGGGGAGCTGTTTTTT. It translates to CASSLVSRGTGELFF.

This chain joins TRBV11-2 and TRBJ1-1; D not certain. There are 14 residues in the CDR3. Germline lookup yields CDR1 SGHAT and CDR2 FQNNGV. Trimming took off 5 bases at V and 0 bases at J, with 10 bases between the two ends. CDR3 sequence reads: CASSLPPLNTEAFF. Here the CDR3 DNA reads TGTGCCAGCAGCCTACCCCCTCTGAACACTGAAGCTTTCTTT.

CDR3 in amino acids: CSVGKAGEKTQYF. In nucleotides, the CDR3 is TGCAGCGTTGGGAAGGCGGGGGAAAAGACCCAGTACTTC. This chain connects TRBV29-1 to TRBJ2-5, with 7 positions matching TRBD2. CDR1 is SQVTM, CDR2 ANQGSEA, per germline. The CDR3 contains 13 residues. The trim removed 4 bases at V and 6 bases at J, leaving 8 bases unmatched.

This clone was observed a handful of times. The gene calls are TRBV11-2 and TRBJ1-4; perhaps TRBD1 as D (6 bases). Germline CDR1 reads SGHAT; CDR2 reads FQNNGV. The CDR3 runs to 18 residues. Between the trimmed V and J ends, which lost 5 bases and 7 bases, there was a span of 26 bases. Here the CDR3 DNA reads TGTGCCAGCAGCCGGGACATTGGGGCCCAAGCCATTTTTGAAAAACTGTTTTTT. Its translation is CASSRDIGAQAIFEKLFF.

V usage is TRBV9 and J usage is TRBJ2-7; TRBD1 is a possible D gene (6 bases). Germline CDR1 SGDLS, CDR2 YYNGEE. The CDR3 loop spans 15 amino acids. Trimming left V 0 bases short and J 1 base short, with 11 bases between. CDR3 protein: CASSVGFTGSYEQYF. The DNA for the CDR3 is TGTGCCAGCAGCGTAGGTTTCACAGGGTCCTACGAGCAGTACTTC.

This chain joins TRBV7-3 and TRBJ2-1, with 9 nucleotides matching TRBD2. Germline lookup yields CDR1 SGHTA and CDR2 FQGTGA. The CDR3 contains 14 residues. V shed 6 bases and J 5 bases; nucleotides not matched to a gene: 5. This CDR3 reads CASSLGLAHNEQFF. In DNA form, the CDR3 reads TGTGCCAGCAGTCTGGGACTAGCCCACAATGAGCAGTTCTTC. The full variable domain, in which reference TRBV7-3 and TRBJ2-1 provide the parts outside the CDR3, is GAGVSQTPSNKVTEKGKYVELRCDPISGHTALYWYRQSLGQGPEFLIYFQGTGAADDSGLPNDRFFAVRPEGSVSTLKIQRTERGDSAVYLCASSLGLAHNEQFFGPGTRLTVL.

This clone was seen a handful of times. This sample includes further DNA sequences coding for the same CDR3. This sequence joins TRBV6-5 and TRBJ2-2; D possibly corresponds to TRBD1 (5 bases). V dropped 6 bases and J dropped 3 bases, with 8 bases sitting between them. Germline lookup yields CDR1 MNHEY and CDR2 SVGAGI. This CDR3 is built from 13 residues. CDR3 protein: CASSPRDTGELFF. In nucleotides, the CDR3 is TGTGCCAGCAGCCCCAGGGACACCGGGGAGCTGTTTTTT.

DNA for the CDR3: TGTGCCACCAGCAGAGACCCGGCGGCGGCTTACAATGAGCAGTTCTTC. Translation gives CATSRDPAAAYNEQFF. This sequence joins TRBV15 and TRBJ2-1; D uncertain. From germline, CDR1 is LNHNV and CDR2 YYDKDF (reference sequence). CDR3 size: 16 residues. The V end was cut by 0 bases, the J end by 4 bases, with 13 bases between.

A single count supports this clone. The chain recombines TRBV9 with TRBJ1-5, with TRBD1 as a possible D gene (6 bases). CDR1 is SGDLS and CDR2 is YYNGEE in the germline V gene. Deletions cut 2 bases from V and 3 bases from J, with 9 bases between. The CDR3 length is 14 residues. Here the CDR3 DNA reads TGTGCCAGCAGCGTTCCAGGGGTCAATCAGCCCCAGCATTTT. Its protein is CASSVPGVNQPQHF.

This clone occurred once. The chain recombines TRBV30 with TRBJ1-5, with D uncertain. Germline V CDR1 and CDR2: GTSNPN, SVGIG (reference sequence). CDR3 length: 14 residues. V shed 2 bases and J shed 2 bases, with 10 bases lying between them. The CDR3 DNA is TGTGCCTGGAGTCTAACGTACCGCAATCAGCCCCAGCATTTT. This sequence encodes CAWSLTYRNQPQHF. Filled out from reference TRBV30 and TRBJ1-5, the complete variable domain reads SQTIHQWPATLVQPVGSPLSLECTVEGTSNPNLYWYRQAAGRGLQLLFYSVGIGQISSEVPQNLSASRPQDRQFILSSKKLLLSDSGFYLCAWSLTYRNQPQHFGDGTRLSIL.

The chain uses TRBV7-9 and TRBJ1-4; possible D gene TRBD1, 5 bases. CDR3 size: 12 residues. With 1 base removed from V and 14 bases from J, the gap between germline ends came to 11 bases. Per germline, CDR1 SEHNR and CDR2 FQNEAQ (reference sequence). The CDR3 DNA follows: TGTGCCAGCAGCTTAGATGGGGGGAGGCTGTTTTTT. This codes for CASSLDGGRLFF.

The chain carries TRBV5-1 and TRBJ1-1; D uncertain. V gave up 0 bases and J gave up 3 bases, with 12 bases separating them. This CDR3 is built from 15 residues. The germline V gene has CDR1 SGHRS and CDR2 YFSETQ. CDR3 in amino acids: CASSLAGLVYTEAFF. The CDR3, as DNA: TGCGCCAGCAGCTTGGCCGGACTGGTATACACTGAAGCTTTCTTT.

The V and J genes are TRBV19 and TRBJ1-2, with D perhaps TRBD1 (6 bases). The V end was cut by 3 bases, the J end by 7 bases, with 12 bases between. Germline assignment: CDR1 LNHDA and CDR2 SQIVND (reference sequence). CDR3 size: 13 residues. For the CDR3, the DNA is TGTGCCAGTAGTATCGGGGGGCGCGCTGGCTACACCTTC. Protein product: CASSIGGRAGYTF. Drawing the rest from reference TRBV19 and TRBJ1-2, the complete variable domain is DGGITQSPKYLFRKEGQNVTLSCEQNLNHDAMYWYRQDPGQGLRLIYYSQIVNDFQKGDIAEGYSVSREKKESFPLTVTSAQKNPTAFYLCASSIGGRAGYTFGSGTRLTVV.

The V call is TRBV5-1, the J call TRBJ1-1; D not resolved. The CDR3 totals 15 residues. From germline, CDR1 is SGHRS and CDR2 YFSETQ. V was clipped by 3 bases and J by 6 bases, with 18 bases between them. CDR3 DNA: TGCGCCAGCAGCTCTCTTGCAGGAGGGTTACCTGAAGCTTTCTTT. This encodes CASSSLAGGLPEAFF.

J is TRBJ2-7 and V is TRBV10-3; 10 positions match TRBD1. CDR3 length equals 20 residues. J lost 2 bases, V lost 2 bases, and 18 bases had no gene match. Germline values: CDR1 ENHRY, CDR2 SYGVKD. CDR3 bases: TGTGCCATCAGTGAGCCCGGTCCCGGACAGGGGGGACTCCTCCCCTACGAGCAGTACTTC. Its translation: CAISEPGPGQGGLLPYEQYF.

This clone was picked up a small number of times. The V call is TRBV7-2, the J call TRBJ1-5; D is undetermined. This CDR3 comprises 15 residues. Trimming cost V 7 bases and J 3 bases, with 16 bases left between them. Germline CDR1 is SGHTA and CDR2 is FQGNSA. The DNA for the CDR3 is TGTGCCAGCACCTCCTCCCCCGGGTCCAATCAGCCCCAGCATTTT. Encoded protein: CASTSSPGSNQPQHF.

This clone was picked up one time. The V gene is TRBV5-1, the J gene TRBJ1-1, with D unresolved. CDR1 is SGHRS, CDR2 YFSETQ, per germline. V was cut by 0 bases and J by 12 bases, with 12 bases left in between. The CDR3 contains 12 residues. The CDR3, as DNA: TGCGCCAGCAGCTTGGCGGGGATAGGCTCTTTCTTT. It specifies CASSLAGIGSFF.

V gene TRBV9 combines with J gene TRBJ1-2, with 10 bases that match TRBD1. Germline V gene lookup returns CDR1 SGDLS and CDR2 YYNGEE. This CDR3 contains 18 residues. J lost 2 bases, V lost 0 bases, and 10 bases had no gene match. The DNA for the CDR3 is TGTGCCAGCAGCGTAGGTCGGGGGAGGGACAGGGGAAACTATGGCTACACCTTC. Translating gives CASSVGRGRDRGNYGYTF.

The chain has TRBV30 and TRBJ2-3; weak D call: TRBD2 (6 bases). Germline CDR1 GTSNPN, CDR2 SVGIG (reference sequence). V was clipped by 4 bases and J by 6 bases, with 14 bases between them. This CDR3 has 13 amino acids. CDR3 sequence (DNA): TGTGCCTGGACTGTACACCGGGGGGATACGCAGTATTTT. Protein sequence: CAWTVHRGDTQYF.